Shown below are 27 T cell receptor beta chains from a single sample sequenced in a study of blood T cell repertoires in COVID-19. Here immunoSEQ multiplex PCR was the method, and the copy in TCRdb shows in-frame clones only, minus some. Of about 190,000 clones in the sample, 84% are singletons; the top ten hold roughly 3%. Sample: PBMCs or T cells enriched from blood (not recorded which). The receptors were gathered from a woman aged 25 to 39 who had recovered from COVID-19.

This chain connects TRBV9 to TRBJ1-3, with 7 positions matching TRBD1. Germline lookup yields CDR1 SGDLS and CDR2 YYNGEE. This CDR3 is built from 15 residues. Trimming took 0 bases from V and 4 from J; bases not matched to a gene: 4. The CDR3 DNA sequence: TGTGCCAGCAGCGTAGGGGGGGACAGCGGAAACACCATATATTTT. Residues: CASSVGGDSGNTIYF.

The chain carries TRBV12-3 or TRBV12-4 and TRBJ1-1; D not resolved. The CDR3 is 13 residues long. V lost 7 bases and J 4 bases, leaving 13 bases between the germline ends. CDR3 residues: CASTRGVSTEAFF. The CDR3 nucleotides read TGTGCCAGCACCCGCGGGGTCAGCACTGAAGCTTTCTTT.

This chain links TRBV27 with TRBJ1-5; maybe TRBD1 (6 bases). This CDR3 comprises 18 residues. CDR1 MNHEY and CDR2 SMNVEV come from the germline V gene (reference sequence). Trimming pared 2 bases from V and 0 bases from J, leaving 17 bases between. Here the CDR3 reads CASSLTAAGARSNQPQHF. The CDR3 DNA reads as TGTGCCAGCAGTTTAACCGCCGCGGGGGCGCGTAGCAATCAGCCCCAGCATTTT.

In DNA, the CDR3 is TGCGCCAGCAGCACTAGCGGGGGGACGTACGAGCAGTACTTC. This encodes CASSTSGGTYEQYF. The chain recombines TRBV5-1 with TRBJ2-7; TRBD2 aligns across 12 bases. The germline V gene encodes CDR1 SGHRS and CDR2 YFSETQ. Unmatched junction bases numbered 3, after V lost 4 bases and J lost 4 bases. This CDR3 is 14 amino acids long.

Concerning this clone: The junction shows a germline mismatch at one end, possibly a read error. The chain uses TRBV2 and TRBJ2-1; 7 nucleotides align to TRBD1. The germline CDR1 and CDR2 sequences are SNHLY and FYNNEI. The CDR3 spans 13 residues. CDR3 sequence reads: CATSTGTALLQFF. The CDR3 DNA is TGTGCCACCAGTACCGGGACAGCCCTTTTGCAGTTCTTC.

The CDR3 sequence: CASGSPGGSYQPQHF. The CDR3 bases are TGTGCCAGCGGATCCCCAGGGGGAAGCTATCAGCCCCAGCATTTT. The chain employs TRBV28 and TRBJ1-5; 7 bases line up with TRBD1. The CDR3 is 15 amino acids. With V trimmed by 8 bases and J by 5 bases, 12 bases remained unmatched. From germline, CDR1 is MDHEN and CDR2 SYDVKM.

The sample holds a few counts of this clone. One junction end disagrees with the germline gene, perhaps due to a read error. The chain joins TRBV7-7 to TRBJ1-3, with D perhaps matching TRBD1 (6 bases). Germline CDR1 is SSHAT and CDR2 is FNYEAQ (reference sequence). The CDR3 has 15 amino acids. DNA for the CDR3: TGTGCTAGCAGCTTAGACAGGAGCTCTGGAAACACCATATATTTT. The encoded protein is CASSLDRSSGNTIYF.

The chain couples TRBV18 to TRBJ1-6, with D perhaps TRBD1 (5 bases). V dropped 4 bases and J dropped 8 bases, with 12 bases sitting between them. The CDR3 extends over 14 amino acids. The germline gives CDR1 KGHSH, CDR2 LQKENI. CDR3: CASSRQGEDSPLHF. CDR3 DNA sequence: TGTGCCAGCTCACGGCAGGGTGAAGATTCACCCCTCCACTTT. The whole variable domain, remainder taken from reference TRBV18 and TRBJ1-6, is NAGVMQNPRHLVRRRGQEARLRCSPMKGHSHVYWYRQLPEEGLKFMVYLQKENIIDESGMPKERFSAEFPKEGPSILRIQQVVRGDSAAYFCASSRQGEDSPLHFGNGTRLTVT.

The gene calls are TRBV5-6 and TRBJ2-2, with a tentative D call TRBD2 (6 bases). The CDR3 contains 15 residues. The V end was cut by 2 bases, the J end by 1 base, with 9 bases between. The germline gives CDR1 SGHDT, CDR2 YYEEEE. The CDR3 DNA sequence: TGTGCCAGCAGCTTCAGCGGGCTGAACACCGGGGAGCTGTTTTTT. This sequence encodes CASSFSGLNTGELFF.

This clone is a singleton in its sample. The chain joins TRBV6-5 to TRBJ1-5, with TRBD1 identical over 7 bases. The CDR3 spans 14 residues. The V segment lost 5 bases and the J segment 7 bases; nucleotides outside the gene matches: 8. Germline CDR1 and CDR2: MNHEY and SVGAGI. The DNA of the CDR3 is TGTGCCAGCAGTATGACAGGGTTGCTCCAGCCCCAGCATTTT. The encoded protein is CASSMTGLLQPQHF.

In this sample, this clone turned up once. The CDR3 protein is CASSPDRVQPQHF. The CDR3 DNA reads TGTGCCAGCAGCCCGGACAGGGTCCAGCCCCAGCATTTT. This rearrangement joins TRBV7-2 to TRBJ1-5; 8 bases align to TRBD1. The junction had 4 bases not matched to a gene; V was cut back by 5 bases and J by 7 bases. There are 13 residues in the CDR3. Germline V gene sequence: CDR1 SGHTA, CDR2 FQGNSA.

This clone was seen many times. The chain links TRBV3-1 (or the pseudogene TRBV3-2) to TRBJ2-7, with TRBD1 as a possible D gene (6 bases). CDR1 LGHDT and CDR2 YNNKEL come from the germline V gene (reference sequence). Trimming left V 3 bases short and J 4 bases short, with 16 bases between. The CDR3 is 15 residues long. CDR3 sequence reads: CASSHPDRSGYEQYF. The CDR3 DNA follows: TGTGCCAGCAGCCATCCCGACAGGTCTGGTTACGAGCAGTACTTC.

This chain uses TRBV5-1 with TRBJ2-3, with 12 nucleotides matching TRBD2. Trimming removed 4 bases from V and 0 bases from J; junction bases left unmatched: 6. The CDR3 has 17 residues. Germline CDR1 is SGHRS and CDR2 is YFSETQ. CDR3 loop: CASSLRTSGTSTDTQYF. The DNA for the CDR3 is TGCGCCAGCAGCCTAAGGACTAGCGGGACTAGCACAGATACGCAGTATTTT.

V gene TRBV28 combines with J gene TRBJ1-3; D perhaps matches TRBD1 (5 bases). Trimming stripped 11 bases from V and 0 bases from J, with 11 bases between. The CDR3 has 13 residues. Germline V gives CDR1 MDHEN, CDR2 SYDVKM. The CDR3 DNA reads TGTGCCCCGGGGGACCACTCTGGAAACACCATATATTTT. It codes for CAPGDHSGNTIYF.

The CDR3 sequence: CASSLGRDRNYNSPLHF. CDR3 nucleotides: TGTGCCAGCAGCTTAGGGCGAGACAGGAACTATAATTCACCCCTCCACTTT. The chain is built from TRBV7-2 and TRBJ1-6; possible D gene TRBD1, 6 bases. V was pared by 1 base and J by 3 bases, with 13 bases between. CDR3 length equals 17 residues. The germline CDR1 and CDR2 sequences are SGHTA and FQGNSA. The full variable domain, completed using reference TRBV7-2 and TRBJ1-6, is GAGVSQSPSNKVTEKGKDVELRCDPISGHTALYWYRQSLGQGLEFLIYFQGNSAPDKSGLPSDRFSAERTGGSVSTLTIQRTQQEDSAVYLCASSLGRDRNYNSPLHFGNGTRLTVT.

The chain is built from TRBV24-1 and TRBJ2-3, with 9 nucleotides matching TRBD1. The germline V gene encodes CDR1 KGHDR and CDR2 SFDVKD. CDR3 size: 20 residues. V lost 3 bases, J lost 5 bases, and 20 bases stayed unmatched. The CDR3 spells CATSDPSPGTGINERDTQYF. The CDR3 DNA follows: TGTGCCACCAGTGATCCAAGTCCCGGGACAGGGATCAACGAGAGAGATACGCAGTATTTT.

The rearrangement uses TRBV10-3 and TRBJ1-1; the D gene is possibly TRBD1 (5 bases). The CDR3 contains 16 residues. Germline V lookup: CDR1 ENHRY, CDR2 SYGVKD. Trimming removed 2 bases from V and 5 bases from J, with 18 bases in between. The CDR3 bases are TGTGCCATCAGTGAGGGTTTTGGGCAGGGTTATACTGAAGCTTTCTTT. Amino acid sequence: CAISEGFGQGYTEAFF.

The chain joins TRBV18 to TRBJ1-4, with unresolved D. V was trimmed by 3 bases and J by 7 bases, leaving 12 bases between them. This CDR3 is 14 amino acids long. The V gene's germline CDR1 is KGHSH and CDR2 LQKENI. The CDR3 region is CASSPWGVSEKLFF. The CDR3 nucleotides are TGTGCCAGCTCACCCTGGGGAGTTAGTGAAAAACTGTTTTTT. The full variable domain, rest sourced from reference TRBV18 and TRBJ1-4, is NAGVMQNPRHLVRRRGQEARLRCSPMKGHSHVYWYRQLPEEGLKFMVYLQKENIIDESGMPKERFSAEFPKEGPSILRIQQVVRGDSAAYFCASSPWGVSEKLFFGSGTQLSVL.

The V gene is TRBV6-5, the J gene TRBJ1-2; D is perhaps TRBD1 (6 bases). The CDR3 is made up of 15 amino acids. V shed 6 bases and J shed 0 bases, with 14 bases lying between them. Looked up from germline, CDR1 is MNHEY and CDR2 is SVGAGI. This chain's CDR3 is CASRPYRDPNYGYTF. CDR3 coding DNA: TGTGCCAGCAGGCCATACAGGGATCCTAACTATGGCTACACCTTC.

V gene TRBV9 combines with J gene TRBJ2-5; D may be TRBD1 (6 bases). From germline, CDR1 is SGDLS and CDR2 YYNGEE. The CDR3 is 17 residues long. Trimming shortened V by 3 bases and J by 1 base, and 19 bases separated the two germline ends. CDR3 loop: CASSAEAGALFQETQYF. CDR3 sequence (DNA): TGTGCCAGCAGCGCAGAGGCAGGGGCACTGTTCCAAGAGACCCAGTACTTC.

The rearrangement joins TRBV7-8 to TRBJ2-7; D is unresolved. The CDR3 extends over 16 amino acids. Germline V gene data show CDR1 as SGHVS and CDR2 as FQNEAQ. V lost 5 bases, J lost 4 bases, and 21 bases lay in between. The CDR3 region has the DNA TGTGCCAGCAGCCCGCACCGGGTCGGCTCGGTTTACGAGCAGTACTTC. Amino acids: CASSPHRVGSVYEQYF.

This chain joins TRBV28 and TRBJ1-1; 7 nucleotides line up with TRBD1. CDR1 and CDR2 (germline): MDHEN, SYDVKM. This CDR3 comprises 15 residues. V was clipped by 9 bases and J by 0 bases; unmatched bases: 10. The CDR3 spells CARRYRGTMNTEAFF. CDR3 in DNA: TGTGCCAGGAGATACAGGGGAACTATGAACACTGAAGCTTTCTTT.

This chain uses TRBV28 with TRBJ1-5, with D possibly TRBD1 on 6 matching bases. Trimming took 6 bases from V and 7 from J, leaving 19 bases between them. Germline lookup yields CDR1 MDHEN and CDR2 SYDVKM. The CDR3 has 15 amino acids. For the CDR3, the DNA is TGTGCCAGCAGACCCGGGACAACCGATCAACAGCCCCAGCATTTT. As protein: CASRPGTTDQQPQHF.

J is TRBJ1-4 and V is TRBV29-1; 9 bases align to TRBD1. V lost 2 bases to trimming and J lost 0 bases; unmatched junction nucleotides: 7. The germline gives CDR1 SQVTM, CDR2 ANQGSEA. This CDR3 has 17 amino acids. CDR3 DNA: TGCAGCGTTGAAATCGACAGGGGGGTAGCAACTAATGAAAAACTGTTTTTT. Translation gives CSVEIDRGVATNEKLFF.

The chain has TRBV11-3 and TRBJ2-3; 10 nucleotides agree with TRBD2. Germline V lookup: CDR1 SGHNT, CDR2 YENEEA. The CDR3 consists of 18 residues. The junction had 13 bases not matched to a gene; V was cut back by 5 bases and J by 2 bases. In DNA, the CDR3 is TGTGCCAGCAGCCCACGGGGGGGCCTAGCGGGGGACACAGATACGCAGTATTTT. Its translation is CASSPRGGLAGDTDTQYF.

V and J are TRBV14 and TRBJ2-1; 11 bases fit TRBD1. Germline V gene lookup returns CDR1 SGHDN and CDR2 FVKESK. The CDR3 length is 17 residues. V gave up 4 bases and J gave up 7 bases; unmatched junction bases: 12. CDR3 coding DNA: TGTGCCAGCAGCCCCCTAAGCGGGACAGGGGGTTGGAATGAGCAGTTCTTC. This sequence encodes CASSPLSGTGGWNEQFF.

The rearrangement links TRBV6-2 or TRBV6-3 to TRBJ1-5, with 7 bases matching TRBD1. The germline V gene encodes CDR1 MNHEY and CDR2 SVGEGT. The CDR3 has 14 amino acids. The trim removed 5 bases at V and 6 bases at J, leaving 7 bases unmatched. The CDR3 DNA reads as TGTGCCAGCAGTCCCTCGTCAGGGGGTCAGCCCCAGCATTTT. This sequence encodes CASSPSSGGQPQHF.